One TCR beta chain is described in this entry. No antigen is known for it. The CDR3 sequence is 15 residues long. Germline V CDR1 and CDR2: SGHTA, FQGNSA. Deletions cut 5 bases from V and 8 bases from J, with 19 bases between. Using quantitative 5'-RACE with molecular barcodes, the authors made TCR beta libraries. TCRdb analysed the 5' RACE reads with MiXCR anew, one entry per CDR3 protein. The repertoire holds 180,000 or so distinct CDR3 sequences, with around 10% as singletons. This record comes from a study of CD8 T cells in ankylosing spondylitis. Study outcomes and limitations: It was reported that disease-linked clones were significantly enriched in matched ankylosing spondylitis synovial fluid. Earlier work had already found some motif variants in reactive arthritis synovial fluid and blood.

Sequencing input: blood, either unsorted or a sorted T cell fraction (not recorded which). This TCR was sampled from a male donor with ankylosing spondylitis or in good health (not recorded which). The chain employs TRBV7-2 and TRBJ2-1, with D maybe TRBD1 (5 bases). CDR3 protein: CASSRTGLRLDEQFF. The DNA of the CDR3 is TGTGCCAGCAGCCGAACAGGCCTCCGCCTCGATGAGCAGTTCTTC.